This paragraph reports one T cell receptor beta chain. V was clipped by 6 bases and J by 8 bases, with 12 bases between them. The CDR3 contains 12 residues. Germline loops: CDR1 MNHNY, CDR2 SVGAGI (reference sequence). Original methodology: For nucleated cells, counts were estimated from reference gene primer amplification. Some clones are missing from TCRdb's copy, which holds only in-frame ones; the method was immunoSEQ multiplex PCR. D and trimming come from the DNA, and the V and J calls and clone size come from that table. Counted here are 71,000 or so clones, roughly nine tenths occurring once; the ten biggest clones make up 17%. The data were taken from a study of blood T cell repertoires in COVID-19.

The gene calls are TRBV6-6 and TRBJ2-3; the D gene is possibly TRBD1 (6 bases). Sequenced sample: peripheral blood. This TCR came from a man older than 75 in a cohort sampled during active COVID-19. As DNA, the CDR3 is TGTGCCAGCAGAGGGGGTTTTGGTACGCAGTATTTT. Amino acid sequence: CASRGGFGTQYF.